The text below deals with one TCR beta chain. The data originate from a study of blood T cell repertoires in COVID-19. For the study at large: Samples representing acute and convalescent COVID-19 were sourced from the United States, Italy and Spain. PBMCs, B-cell-depleted T cells, or T cells provided the cDNA or gDNA that made up the material.

Authors' methods: Counts of nucleated cells, estimated from reference gene primer amplification, were obtained. Produced via immunoSEQ multiplex PCR; TCRdb's table is partial and in-frame only. V and J calls plus clone size are reproduced from that table; the DNA served to infer D and trimming. The sample contains about 41,000 clones, about 85% of which appear only once. The sample consisted of peripheral blood. This clonotype was obtained from an elderly woman with acute or convalescent COVID-19.

CDR3 coding DNA: TGTGCCAGCAGTGAAGCTGTAGGGGTCCCTAATGAAAAACTGTTTTTT. Translating gives CASSEAVGVPNEKLFF. This rearrangement joins TRBV6-1 to TRBJ1-4, with a tentative D call TRBD1 (5 bases). V lost 0 bases and J 3 bases, leaving 11 bases between the germline ends. Germline V lookup: CDR1 MNHNS, CDR2 SASEGT. This CDR3 has 16 residues.